This T cell receptor (beta chain) was identified during a study of beta chain features in type 1 diabetes. The authors reverse transcribed all of the isolated RNA, so sequencing captured expressed TCRB transcripts. There were approximately 3.7 million reads on average in the naive, central memory and regulatory T cell samples. Sequencing was performed with immunoSEQ multiplex PCR; in TCRdb, only in-frame clones are kept and a portion is missing. The top ten hold more than 0.1% of the sample, which has around 600,000 clones, roughly 12% seen once. Regarding the study as a whole: When Type 1 diabetes patients were examined, their TCRB CDR3s proved moderately but significantly shorter in all four CD4+ subsets.

On this clone: Its antigen is unknown.

The sequenced material came from naive CD4+ T cells from blood. The TCR originated in a man aged 25-45 years with type 1 diabetes.

For the CDR3, the DNA is TGTGCCAGTAGTATGTGGGATCAGCAGTACTTC. Protein sequence: CASSMWDQQYF. The chain joins TRBV19 to TRBJ2-7; D uncertain. Trimming left V 3 bases short and J 8 bases short, with 8 bases between. The V gene's germline CDR1 is LNHDA and CDR2 SQIVND (reference sequence). This CDR3 region has 11 residues.